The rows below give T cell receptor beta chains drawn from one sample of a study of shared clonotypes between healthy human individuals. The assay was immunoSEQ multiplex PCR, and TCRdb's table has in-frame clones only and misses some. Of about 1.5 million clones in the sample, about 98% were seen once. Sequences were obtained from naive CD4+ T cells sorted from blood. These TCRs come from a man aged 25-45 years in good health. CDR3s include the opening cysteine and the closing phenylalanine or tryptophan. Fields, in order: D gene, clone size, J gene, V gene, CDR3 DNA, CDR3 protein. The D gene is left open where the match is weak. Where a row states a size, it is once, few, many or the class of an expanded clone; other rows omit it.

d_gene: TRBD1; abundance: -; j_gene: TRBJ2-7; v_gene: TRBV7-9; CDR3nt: TGTGCCAGCAGCTCAAACAGGGGGACCAATTACGAGCAGTACTTC; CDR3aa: CASSSNRGTNYEQYF
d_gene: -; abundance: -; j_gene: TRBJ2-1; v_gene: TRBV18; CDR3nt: TGTGCCAGCTCACCCCTCCAAAGCAATGAGCAGTTCTTC; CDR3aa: CASSPLQSNEQFF
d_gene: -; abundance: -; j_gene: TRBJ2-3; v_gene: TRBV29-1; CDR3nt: TGCAGCGTGGATAAGGGCAGGGATACGCAGTATTTT; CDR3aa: CSVDKGRDTQYF
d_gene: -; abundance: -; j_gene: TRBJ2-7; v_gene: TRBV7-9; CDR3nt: TGTGCCAGCAGCTTAGTCGGATTGCGGGGACAGTCAACCTACGAGCAGTACTTC; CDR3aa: CASSLVGLRGQSTYEQYF
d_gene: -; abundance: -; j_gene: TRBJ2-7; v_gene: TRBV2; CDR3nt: TGTGCCAGCAGTGAAGGACTCACGAAGTACTACGAGCAGTACTTC; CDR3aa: CASSEGLTKYYEQYF
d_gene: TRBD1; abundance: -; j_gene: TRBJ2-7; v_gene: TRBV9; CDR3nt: TGTGCCAGCAGCTTAGGGGACAGGGAATTTTCGGAGCAGTACTTC; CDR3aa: CASSLGDREFSEQYF
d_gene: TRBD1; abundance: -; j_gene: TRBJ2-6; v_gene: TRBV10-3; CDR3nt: TGTGCCATCAGTGCTCGCGGGACAGGGGATTCTGGGGCCAACGTCCTGACTTTC; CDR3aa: CAISARGTGDSGANVLTF
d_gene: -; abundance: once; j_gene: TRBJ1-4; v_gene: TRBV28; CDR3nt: TGTGCCAGCAGTTACCATGAAAAACTGTTTTTT; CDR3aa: CASSYHEKLFF
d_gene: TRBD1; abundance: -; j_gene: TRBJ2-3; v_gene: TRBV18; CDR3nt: TGTGCCAGCTCCACCAGACAGGGAATCACAGATACGCAGTATTTT; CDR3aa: CASSTRQGITDTQYF
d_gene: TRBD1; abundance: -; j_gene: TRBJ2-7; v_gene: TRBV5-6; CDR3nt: TGTGCCAGCAGCTTGGGGGACAGGGGGAGGTTCAAAACCCACGAGCAGTACTTC; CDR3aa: CASSLGDRGRFKTHEQYF
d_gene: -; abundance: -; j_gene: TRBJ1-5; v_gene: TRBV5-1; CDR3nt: TGCGCCAGCAGTTTCAGGGCCGGCCAGCCCCAGCATTTT; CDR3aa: CASSFRAGQPQHF
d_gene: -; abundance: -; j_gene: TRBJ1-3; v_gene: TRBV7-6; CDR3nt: TGTGCCAGCAGCTTGTCTTCCGGAAACACCATATATTTT; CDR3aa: CASSLSSGNTIYF
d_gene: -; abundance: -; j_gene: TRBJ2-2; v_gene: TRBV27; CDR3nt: TGTGCCAGCAGTTTAAGGCGGGGCACCGGGGAGCTGTTTTTT; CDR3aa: CASSLRRGTGELFF
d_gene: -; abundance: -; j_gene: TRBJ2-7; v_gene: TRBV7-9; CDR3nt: TGTGCCAGCAGCTTAGGCCAACTAGCCGTTTTGGACGAGCAGTACTTC; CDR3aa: CASSLGQLAVLDEQYF
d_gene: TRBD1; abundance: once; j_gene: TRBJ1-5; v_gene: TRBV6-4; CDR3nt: TGTGCCAGCAGTCTCAGACAGGGGGCCACCCAGCATTTT; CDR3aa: CASSLRQGATQHF
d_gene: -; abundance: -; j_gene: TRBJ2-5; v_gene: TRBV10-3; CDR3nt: TGTGCCATCAGTGGGCAGGGGGAGACCCAGTACTTC; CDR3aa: CAISGQGETQYF
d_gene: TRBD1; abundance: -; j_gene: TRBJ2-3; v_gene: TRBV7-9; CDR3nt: TGTGCCAGCAGCTCGGGACAGGGGGCCGGGGATACGCAGTATTTT; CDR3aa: CASSSGQGAGDTQYF
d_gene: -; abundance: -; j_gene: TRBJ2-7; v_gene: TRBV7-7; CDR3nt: TGTGCCAGCAGCCCCCGAACGAACTACGAGCAGTACTTC; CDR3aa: CASSPRTNYEQYF
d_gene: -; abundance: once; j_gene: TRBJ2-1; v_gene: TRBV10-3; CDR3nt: TGTGCCATCGCTGGTAGCTCAGGGTCTTACAATGAGCAGTTCTTC; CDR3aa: CAIAGSSGSYNEQFF
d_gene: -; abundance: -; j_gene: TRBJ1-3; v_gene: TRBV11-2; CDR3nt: TGTGCCAGCAGCTTTTCCTCCGGCAGGGGAGCTCCAAACACCATATATTTT; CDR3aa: CASSFSSGRGAPNTIYF
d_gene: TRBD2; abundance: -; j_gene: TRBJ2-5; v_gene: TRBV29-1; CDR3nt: TGCAGCGTGGGAGGACTAGCTAAACGAGAGACCCAGTACTTC; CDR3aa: CSVGGLAKRETQYF
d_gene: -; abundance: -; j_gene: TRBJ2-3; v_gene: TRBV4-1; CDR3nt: TGCGCCAGCAGCCAAGTTGCCGATACGCAGTATTTT; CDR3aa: CASSQVADTQYF
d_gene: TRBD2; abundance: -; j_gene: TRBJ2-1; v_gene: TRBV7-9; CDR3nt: TGTGCCAGCAGCCCTGAATCGACTAGCGGGATTAAGGCTGAGCAGTTCTTC; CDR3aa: CASSPESTSGIKAEQFF
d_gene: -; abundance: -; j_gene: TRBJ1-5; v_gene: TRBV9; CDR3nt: TGTGCCAGCGGCGAGCCCCAGCATTTT; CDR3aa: CASGEPQHF
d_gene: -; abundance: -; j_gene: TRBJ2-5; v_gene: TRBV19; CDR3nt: TGTGCCAGTGCCACCCCCGGAGGGATCCAAGAGACCCAGTACTTC; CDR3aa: CASATPGGIQETQYF
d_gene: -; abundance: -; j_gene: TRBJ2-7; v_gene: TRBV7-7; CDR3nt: TGTGCTAGCAGCCAGGGGCCAGGGGCCTACGAGCAGTACTTC; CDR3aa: CASSQGPGAYEQYF
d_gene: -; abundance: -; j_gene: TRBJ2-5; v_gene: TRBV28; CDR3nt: TGTGCCAGCAGACCCGGGTTCCAAGAGACCCAGTACTTC; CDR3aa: CASRPGFQETQYF
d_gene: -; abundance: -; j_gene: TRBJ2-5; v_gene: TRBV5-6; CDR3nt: TGTGCCAGCAGCTTGGTACCCTCTCAAGAGACCCAGTACTTC; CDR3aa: CASSLVPSQETQYF
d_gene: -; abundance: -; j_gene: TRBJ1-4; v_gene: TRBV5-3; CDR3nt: TGTGCCAGAAGCTTGTATGGTGCACGGAGGAGGAATGAAAAACTGTTTTTT; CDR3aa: CARSLYGARRRNEKLFF
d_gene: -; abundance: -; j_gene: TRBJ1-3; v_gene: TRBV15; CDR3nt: TGTGCCATAACCCAGGGATATGGAAACACCATATATTTT; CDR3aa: CAITQGYGNTIYF
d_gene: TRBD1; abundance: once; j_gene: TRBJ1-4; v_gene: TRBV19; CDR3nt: TGTGCCAGTAGCACCGGGCAGGGGGAGGAAAAACTGTTTTTT; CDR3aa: CASSTGQGEEKLFF
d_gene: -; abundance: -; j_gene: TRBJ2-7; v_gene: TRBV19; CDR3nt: TGTGCCAGTAGTAGGACTATTTCCTACGAGCAGTACTTC; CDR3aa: CASSRTISYEQYF
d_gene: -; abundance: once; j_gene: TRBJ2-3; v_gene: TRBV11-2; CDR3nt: TGTGCCAGCAGCCGCAGGGGGGGCGGGAGCACAGATACGCAGTATTTT; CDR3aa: CASSRRGGGSTDTQYF
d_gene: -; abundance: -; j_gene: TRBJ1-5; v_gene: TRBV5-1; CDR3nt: TGCGCCAGCAGCTTGGATGGTCAGCCCCAGCATTTT; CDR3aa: CASSLDGQPQHF
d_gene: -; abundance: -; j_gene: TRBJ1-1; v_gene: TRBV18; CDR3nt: TGTGCCAGCTCACCTAATAATCCAGGGTACCTGAACACTGAAGCTTTCTTT; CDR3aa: CASSPNNPGYLNTEAFF
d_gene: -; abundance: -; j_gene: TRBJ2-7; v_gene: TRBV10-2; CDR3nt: TGCGCCAGCAGTGAGTCCCCCCCTTTACTCGGGACTCCCTACGAGCAGTACTTC; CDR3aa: CASSESPPLLGTPYEQYF
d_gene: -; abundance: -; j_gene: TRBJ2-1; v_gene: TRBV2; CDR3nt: TGTGCCAGCAGTGAAGCGCTTCTCCCGGGTGAAATTATCTATGAGCAGTTCTTC; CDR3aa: CASSEALLPGEIIYEQFF
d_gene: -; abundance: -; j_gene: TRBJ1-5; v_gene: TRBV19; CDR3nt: TGTGCCAGTAGGGGAACCTTCTATAGCAATCAGCCCCAGCATTTT; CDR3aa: CASRGTFYSNQPQHF
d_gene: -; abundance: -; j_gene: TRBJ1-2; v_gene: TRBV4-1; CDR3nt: TGCGCCAGCAGCCACCCTAACCAGCAGTATGGCTACACCTTC; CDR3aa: CASSHPNQQYGYTF
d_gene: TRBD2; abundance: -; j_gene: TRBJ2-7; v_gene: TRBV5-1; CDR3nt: TGCGCCAGCAGCTTTAGCGGGAGGTTCTCCTACGAGCAGTACTTC; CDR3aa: CASSFSGRFSYEQYF
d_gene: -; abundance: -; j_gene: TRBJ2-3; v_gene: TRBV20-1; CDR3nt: TGCAGTGCTCGGAGCACAGATACGCAGTATTTT; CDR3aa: CSARSTDTQYF
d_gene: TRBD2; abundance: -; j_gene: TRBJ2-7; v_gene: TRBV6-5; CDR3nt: TGTGCCAGCAGTTACGGGACGGGGGGGGAGCAGTACTTC; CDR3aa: CASSYGTGGEQYF
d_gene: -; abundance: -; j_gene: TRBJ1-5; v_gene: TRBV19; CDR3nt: TGTGCCAGTACCCCTCTCGTGGTCAAGGGTTCTCGGATTGATCGCAATCAGCCCCAGCATTTT; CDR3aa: CASTPLVVKGSRIDRNQPQHF
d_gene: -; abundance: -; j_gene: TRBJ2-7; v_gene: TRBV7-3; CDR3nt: TGTGCCAGCAGCTTATATCCGGGTTACTACGAGCAGTACTTC; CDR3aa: CASSLYPGYYEQYF
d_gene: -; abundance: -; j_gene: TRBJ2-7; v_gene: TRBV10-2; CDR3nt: TGCGCCAGCAGTGACGTCCAAAGCGGTCGTAGCTCCTACGAGCAGTACTTC; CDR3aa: CASSDVQSGRSSYEQYF
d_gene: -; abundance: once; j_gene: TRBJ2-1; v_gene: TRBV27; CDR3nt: TGTGCCAGCAGTTTACTTCGGCCGCAGGATGAGCAGTTCTTC; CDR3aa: CASSLLRPQDEQFF
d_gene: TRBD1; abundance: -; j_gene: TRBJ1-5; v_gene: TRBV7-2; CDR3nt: TGTGCCAGCAGCAATCGGGACAGGGGGCTTAGCAATCAGCCCCAGCATTTT; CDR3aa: CASSNRDRGLSNQPQHF
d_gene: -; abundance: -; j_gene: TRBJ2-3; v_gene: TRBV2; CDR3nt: TGTGCCAGCAGCCGGAATGGGGCAAACACAGATACGCAGTATTTT; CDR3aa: CASSRNGANTDTQYF
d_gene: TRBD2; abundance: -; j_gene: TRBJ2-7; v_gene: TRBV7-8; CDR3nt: TGTGCCAGCAGCTCCACACTAGCGGGAGCTTTGAACCTACCCTACGAGCAGTACTTC; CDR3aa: CASSSTLAGALNLPYEQYF
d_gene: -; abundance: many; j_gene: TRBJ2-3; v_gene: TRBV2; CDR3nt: TGTGCCAGCAGTGTAATGGGCACAGATACGCAGTATTTT; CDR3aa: CASSVMGTDTQYF
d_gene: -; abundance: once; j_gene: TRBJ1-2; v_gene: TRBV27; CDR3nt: TGTGCCAGCAGTGGGGCAGGGCCTAACTATGGCTACACCTTC; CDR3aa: CASSGAGPNYGYTF
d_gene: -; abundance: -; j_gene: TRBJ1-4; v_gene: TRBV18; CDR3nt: TGTGCCAGCTCACCACGGGGACCGTGGCGGATAGACGAAAAACTGTTTTTT; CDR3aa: CASSPRGPWRIDEKLFF
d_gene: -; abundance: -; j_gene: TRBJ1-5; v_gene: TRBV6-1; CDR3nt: TGTGCCAGCAGTGACAGCTGGGGCAATCAGCCCCAGCATTTT; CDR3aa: CASSDSWGNQPQHF
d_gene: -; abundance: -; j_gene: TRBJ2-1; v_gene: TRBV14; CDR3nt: TGTGCCAGCAGCCAAGATATGAGCCTAGCCCGGTATGAGCAGTTCTTC; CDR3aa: CASSQDMSLARYEQFF
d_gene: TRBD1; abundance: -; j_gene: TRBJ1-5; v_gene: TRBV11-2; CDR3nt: TGTGCCAGCAGCTTAGGGACAGGGACGGGAATTCAGCCCCAGCATTTT; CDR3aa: CASSLGTGTGIQPQHF
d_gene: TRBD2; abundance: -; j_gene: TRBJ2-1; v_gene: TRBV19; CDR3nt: TGTGCCAGTCAGATTAGGGGAGCGGGAGGCCCAGAGCAGTTCTTC; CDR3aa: CASQIRGAGGPEQFF
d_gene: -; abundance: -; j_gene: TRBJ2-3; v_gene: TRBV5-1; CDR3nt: TGCGCCAGCAGCGTTGAGGCCACAGATACGCAGTATTTT; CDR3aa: CASSVEATDTQYF